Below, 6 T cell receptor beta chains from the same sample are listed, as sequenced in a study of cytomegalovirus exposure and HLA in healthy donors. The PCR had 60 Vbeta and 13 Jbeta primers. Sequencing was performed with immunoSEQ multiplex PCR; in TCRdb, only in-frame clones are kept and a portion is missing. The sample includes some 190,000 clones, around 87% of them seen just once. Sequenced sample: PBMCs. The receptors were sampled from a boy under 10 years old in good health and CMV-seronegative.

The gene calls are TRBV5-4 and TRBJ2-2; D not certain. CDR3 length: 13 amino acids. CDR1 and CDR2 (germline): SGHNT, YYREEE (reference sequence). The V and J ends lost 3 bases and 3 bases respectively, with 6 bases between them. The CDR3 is CASSSSDTGELFF. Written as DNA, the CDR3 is TGTGCCAGCAGCTCGTCGGACACCGGGGAGCTGTTTTTT.

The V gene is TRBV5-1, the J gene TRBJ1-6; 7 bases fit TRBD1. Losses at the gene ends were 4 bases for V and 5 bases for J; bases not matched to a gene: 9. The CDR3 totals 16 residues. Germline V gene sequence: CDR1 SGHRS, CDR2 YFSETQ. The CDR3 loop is CASSAQTGTDNSPLHF. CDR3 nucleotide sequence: TGCGCCAGCAGCGCACAAACCGGGACAGATAATTCACCCCTCCACTTT.

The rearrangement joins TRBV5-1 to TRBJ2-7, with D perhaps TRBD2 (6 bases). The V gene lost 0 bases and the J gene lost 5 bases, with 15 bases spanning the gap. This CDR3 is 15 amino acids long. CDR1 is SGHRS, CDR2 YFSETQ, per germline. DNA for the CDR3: TGCGCCAGCAGCTTGGCGGGACTGCAAGCCGACGAGCAGTACTTC. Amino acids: CASSLAGLQADEQYF.

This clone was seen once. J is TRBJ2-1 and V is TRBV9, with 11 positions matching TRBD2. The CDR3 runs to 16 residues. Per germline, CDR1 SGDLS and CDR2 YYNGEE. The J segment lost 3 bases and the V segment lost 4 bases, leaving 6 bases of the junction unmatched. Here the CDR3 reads CASSSETSGVYNEQFF. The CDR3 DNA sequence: TGTGCCAGCAGCTCCGAGACTAGCGGGGTCTACAATGAGCAGTTCTTC.

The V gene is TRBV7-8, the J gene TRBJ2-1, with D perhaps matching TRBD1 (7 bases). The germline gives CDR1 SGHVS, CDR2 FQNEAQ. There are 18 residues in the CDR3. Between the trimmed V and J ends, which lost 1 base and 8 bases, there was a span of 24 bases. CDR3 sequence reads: CASSLGPRGAPKGDEQFF. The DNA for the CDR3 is TGTGCCAGCAGCTTAGGCCCCAGGGGGGCGCCAAAGGGGGATGAGCAGTTCTTC.

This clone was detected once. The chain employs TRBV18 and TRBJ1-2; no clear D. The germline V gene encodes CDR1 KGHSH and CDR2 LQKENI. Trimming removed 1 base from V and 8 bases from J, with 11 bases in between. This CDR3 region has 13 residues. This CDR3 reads CASSPLEAAGYTF. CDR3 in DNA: TGTGCCAGCTCACCACTTGAGGCGGCGGGCTACACCTTC.